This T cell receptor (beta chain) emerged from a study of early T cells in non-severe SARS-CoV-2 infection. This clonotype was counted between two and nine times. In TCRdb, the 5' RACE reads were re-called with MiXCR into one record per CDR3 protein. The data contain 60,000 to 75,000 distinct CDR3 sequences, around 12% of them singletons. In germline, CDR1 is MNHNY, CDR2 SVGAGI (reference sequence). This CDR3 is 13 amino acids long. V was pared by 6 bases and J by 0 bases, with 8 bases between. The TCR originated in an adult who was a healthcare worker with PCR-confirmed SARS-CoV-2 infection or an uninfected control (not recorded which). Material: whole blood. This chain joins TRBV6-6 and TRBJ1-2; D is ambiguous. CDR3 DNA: TGTGCCAGCAGCCTACCCTCTAACTATGGCTACACCTTC. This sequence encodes CASSLPSNYGYTF.